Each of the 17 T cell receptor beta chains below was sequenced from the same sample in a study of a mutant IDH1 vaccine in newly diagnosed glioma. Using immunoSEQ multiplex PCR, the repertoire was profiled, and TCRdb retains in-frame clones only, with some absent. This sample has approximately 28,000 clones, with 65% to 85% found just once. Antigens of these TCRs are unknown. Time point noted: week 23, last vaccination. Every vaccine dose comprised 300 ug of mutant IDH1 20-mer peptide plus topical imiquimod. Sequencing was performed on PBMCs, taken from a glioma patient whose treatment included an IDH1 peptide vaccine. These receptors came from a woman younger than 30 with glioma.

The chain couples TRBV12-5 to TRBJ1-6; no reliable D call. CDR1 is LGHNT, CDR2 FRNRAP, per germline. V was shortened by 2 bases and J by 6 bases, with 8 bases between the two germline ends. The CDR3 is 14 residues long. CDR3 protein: CASGLTNVNSPLHF. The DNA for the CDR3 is TGTGCTAGTGGTTTGACCAATGTTAATTCACCCCTCCACTTT.

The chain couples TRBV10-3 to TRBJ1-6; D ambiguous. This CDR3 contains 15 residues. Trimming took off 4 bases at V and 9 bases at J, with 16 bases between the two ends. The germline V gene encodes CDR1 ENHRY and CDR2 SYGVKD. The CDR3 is CAISGSVTLGSPLHF. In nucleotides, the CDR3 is TGTGCCATCAGTGGGTCGGTGACCCTGGGTTCACCCCTCCACTTT.

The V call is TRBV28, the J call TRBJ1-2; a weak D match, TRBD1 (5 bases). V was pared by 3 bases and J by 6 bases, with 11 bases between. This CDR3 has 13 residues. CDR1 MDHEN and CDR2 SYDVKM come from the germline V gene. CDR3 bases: TGTGCCAGCAGTTTTACAGGCCGGGATGGCTACACCTTC. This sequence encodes CASSFTGRDGYTF.

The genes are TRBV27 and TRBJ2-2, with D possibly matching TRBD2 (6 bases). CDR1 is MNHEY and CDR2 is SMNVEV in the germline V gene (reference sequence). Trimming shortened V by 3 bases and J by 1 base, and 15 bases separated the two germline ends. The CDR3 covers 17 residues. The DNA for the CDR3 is TGTGCCAGCAGTTTCCCGGGCGGGGTGGGGAACACCGGGGAGCTGTTTTTT. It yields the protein CASSFPGGVGNTGELFF.

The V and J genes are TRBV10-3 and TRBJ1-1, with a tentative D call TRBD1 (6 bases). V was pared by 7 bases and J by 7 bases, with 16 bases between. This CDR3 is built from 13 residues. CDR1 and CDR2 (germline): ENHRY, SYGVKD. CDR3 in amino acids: CAIKEDSSHEAFF. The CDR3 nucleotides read TGTGCCATCAAAGAGGACAGCTCCCATGAAGCTTTCTTT.

The CDR3 loop reads CASRRSGGPYEQYF. The CDR3 region has the DNA TGTGCCAGCCGAAGGTCAGGGGGCCCCTACGAGCAGTACTTC. The rearrangement uses TRBV27 and TRBJ2-7, with 8 bases identical to TRBD1. The V segment lost 8 bases and the J segment 2 bases; nucleotides outside the gene matches: 8. CDR3 length: 14 amino acids. Germline CDR1 and CDR2: MNHEY and SMNVEV (reference sequence).

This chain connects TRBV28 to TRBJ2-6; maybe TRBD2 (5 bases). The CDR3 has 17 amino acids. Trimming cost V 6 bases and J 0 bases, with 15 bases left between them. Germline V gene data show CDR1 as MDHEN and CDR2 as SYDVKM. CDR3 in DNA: TGTGCCAGCAGCCGGCCAAGGGAGATCTCTGGGGCCAACGTCCTGACTTTC. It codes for CASSRPREISGANVLTF.

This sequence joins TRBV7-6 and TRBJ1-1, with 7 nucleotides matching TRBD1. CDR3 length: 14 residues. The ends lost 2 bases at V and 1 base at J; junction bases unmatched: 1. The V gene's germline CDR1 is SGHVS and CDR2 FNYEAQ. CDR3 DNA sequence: TGTGCCAGCAGCTTATACAGGGGGAACACTGAAGCTTTCTTT. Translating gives CASSLYRGNTEAFF.

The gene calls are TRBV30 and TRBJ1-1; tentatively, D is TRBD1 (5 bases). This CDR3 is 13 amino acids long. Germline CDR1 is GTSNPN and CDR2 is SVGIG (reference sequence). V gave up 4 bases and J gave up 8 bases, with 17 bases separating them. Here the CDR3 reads CAWNLGRTQEAFF. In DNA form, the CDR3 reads TGTGCCTGGAACCTCGGACGGACACAGGAAGCTTTCTTT.

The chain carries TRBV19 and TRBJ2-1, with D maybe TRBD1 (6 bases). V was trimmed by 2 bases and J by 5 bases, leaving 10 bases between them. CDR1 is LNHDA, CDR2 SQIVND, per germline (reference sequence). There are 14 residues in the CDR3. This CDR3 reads CASSITGSNNEQFF. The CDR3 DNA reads TGTGCCAGTAGTATAACAGGGTCGAACAATGAGCAGTTCTTC.

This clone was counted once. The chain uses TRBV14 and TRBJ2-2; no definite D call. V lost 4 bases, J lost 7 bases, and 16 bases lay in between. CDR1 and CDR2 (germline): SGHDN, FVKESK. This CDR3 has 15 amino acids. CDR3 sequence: CASSRGPFSGGELFF. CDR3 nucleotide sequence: TGTGCCAGCAGCCGAGGCCCCTTTTCGGGCGGGGAGCTGTTTTTT.

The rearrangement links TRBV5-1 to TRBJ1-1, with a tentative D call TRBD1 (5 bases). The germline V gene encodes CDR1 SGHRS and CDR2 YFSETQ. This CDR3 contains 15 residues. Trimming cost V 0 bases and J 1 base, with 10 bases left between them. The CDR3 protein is CASSLALTENTEAFF. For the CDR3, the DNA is TGCGCCAGCAGCTTGGCTTTGACAGAGAACACTGAAGCTTTCTTT.

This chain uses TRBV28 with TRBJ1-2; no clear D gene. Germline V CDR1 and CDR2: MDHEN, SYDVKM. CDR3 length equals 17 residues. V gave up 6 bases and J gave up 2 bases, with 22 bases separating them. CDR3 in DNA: TGTGCCAGCAGGCCGAGAACGGACCTAGGTTCAAACTATGGCTACACCTTC. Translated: CASRPRTDLGSNYGYTF.

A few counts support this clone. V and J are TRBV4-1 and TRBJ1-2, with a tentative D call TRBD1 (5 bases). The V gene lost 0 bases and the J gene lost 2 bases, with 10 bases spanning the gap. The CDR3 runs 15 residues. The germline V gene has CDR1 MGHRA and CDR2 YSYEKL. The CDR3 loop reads CASSQEWGSNYGYTF. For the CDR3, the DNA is TGCGCCAGCAGCCAAGAGTGGGGCAGCAACTATGGCTACACCTTC.

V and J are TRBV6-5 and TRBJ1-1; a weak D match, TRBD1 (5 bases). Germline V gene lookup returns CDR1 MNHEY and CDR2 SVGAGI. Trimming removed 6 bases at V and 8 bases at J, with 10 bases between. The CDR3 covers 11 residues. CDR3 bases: TGTGCCAGCAGAACAACAGGCGAAGCTTTCTTT. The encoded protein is CASRTTGEAFF.

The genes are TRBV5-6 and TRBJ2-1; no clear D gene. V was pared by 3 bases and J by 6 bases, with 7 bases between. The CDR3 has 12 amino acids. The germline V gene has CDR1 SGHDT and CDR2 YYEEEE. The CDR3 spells CASSYTVNEQFF. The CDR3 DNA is TGTGCCAGCAGCTATACCGTCAATGAGCAGTTCTTC.

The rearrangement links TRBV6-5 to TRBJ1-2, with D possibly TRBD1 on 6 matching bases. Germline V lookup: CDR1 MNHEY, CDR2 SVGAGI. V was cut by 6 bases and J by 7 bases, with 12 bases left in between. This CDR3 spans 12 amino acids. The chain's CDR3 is CASSPGVGGYTF. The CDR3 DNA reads TGTGCCAGCAGCCCAGGGGTTGGTGGCTACACCTTC.